These 13 T cell receptor beta chains were sequenced from one sample in a study of T cell repertoires in cytomegalovirus infection. TCRdb analysed the reads with MiXCR anew, one entry per CDR3 protein. The sample holds fewer than 70,000 distinct CDR3 sequences, around 28% seen once. For these receptors, no antigen is known. The starting material was CD8+ T cells from cultured PBMCs, obtained from culture after CMV antigen stimulation. The receptors were sampled from a human donor in good health (CMV status not recorded). Some clones in this sample may be carry-over from other donors' samples.

The chain uses TRBV27 and TRBJ2-7; a weak D match, TRBD2 (7 bases). V was cut by 7 bases and J by 6 bases, with 25 bases left in between. Germline CDR1 is MNHEY and CDR2 is SMNVEV (reference sequence). This CDR3 region has 16 residues. The CDR3: CASIPSSGGSPLEQYF. As DNA, the CDR3 is TGTGCCAGCATCCCCAGCTCGGGGGGCAGCCCTCTCGAGCAGTACTTC.

This clonotype was seen a few times. The chain uses TRBV25-1 and TRBJ1-2; D gene uncertain. Germline CDR1 and CDR2: MGHDK and SYGVNS. The CDR3 consists of 21 residues. V was trimmed by 0 bases and J by 4 bases, leaving 30 bases between them. The CDR3 DNA reads TGTGCCAGCAGTGAATATAGGGTGGAGACAAGGGAGACCCGCGGCGGCTATGGCTACACCTTC. It encodes CASSEYRVETRETRGGYGYTF.

This clonotype was seen many times. The gene calls are TRBV27 and TRBJ2-6, with D possibly matching TRBD2 (6 bases). V was trimmed by 8 bases and J by 4 bases, leaving 9 bases between them. The germline gives CDR1 MNHEY, CDR2 SMNVEV (reference sequence). The CDR3 is made up of 13 amino acids. CDR3 loop: CASGGAGANVLTF. The DNA of the CDR3 is TGTGCCAGCGGCGGGGCGGGGGCCAACGTCCTGACTTTC.

J is TRBJ2-2 and V is TRBV15, with 14 bases that match TRBD2. This CDR3 has 17 residues. CDR1 is LNHNV and CDR2 is YYDKDF in the germline V gene (reference sequence). Trimming took 4 bases from V and 6 from J; bases not matched to a gene: 7. The CDR3 reads CATSKGLAGGSPGELFF. The CDR3 DNA is TGTGCCACCAGCAAAGGACTAGCGGGAGGCTCGCCCGGGGAGCTGTTTTTT.

There are a few counts of this clonotype. The genes are TRBV27 and TRBJ2-7; the D gene could be TRBD1 or TRBD2 (5 bases each). V gave up 4 bases and J gave up 0 bases, with 13 bases separating them. Germline lookup yields CDR1 MNHEY and CDR2 SMNVEV (reference sequence). This CDR3 is built from 15 residues. The CDR3 DNA is TGTGCCAGCAGTTACGGGGACGGCTACTCCTACGAGCAGTACTTC. The encoded protein is CASSYGDGYSYEQYF.

This clonotype was seen more than once but under ten times. The rearrangement links TRBV4-2 to TRBJ1-3, with D perhaps TRBD1 (5 bases). CDR3 size: 16 residues. CDR1 and CDR2 (germline): LGHNA, YNFKEQ. V was shortened by 4 bases and J by 0 bases, with 13 bases between the two germline ends. In nucleotides, the CDR3 is TGTGCCAGCAGCCCGCTTACAGGCTCCTCTGGAAACACCATATATTTT. Protein sequence: CASSPLTGSSGNTIYF.

This clonotype was seen ten or more times. CDR3 coding DNA: TGTGCCAGCAGAGTGGACTACGACAATGAGCAGTTCTTC. Translating gives CASRVDYDNEQFF. This chain uses TRBV6-2 or TRBV6-3 with TRBJ2-1, with D perhaps matching TRBD2 (6 bases). Germline CDR1 is MNHEY and CDR2 is SVGEGT. V was trimmed by 6 bases and J by 5 bases, leaving 11 bases between them. The CDR3 is 13 amino acids.

For the CDR3, the DNA is TGTGCCAGCAGTTACTCTAACCGGGAAACTCTTTTCTTT. This encodes CASSYSNRETLFF. The rearrangement uses TRBV6-6 and TRBJ1-1; D uncertain. CDR3 length: 13 residues. Per germline, CDR1 MNHNY and CDR2 SVGAGI (reference sequence). V was cut by 0 bases and J by 13 bases, with 15 bases left in between.

This clonotype appeared a few times. This rearrangement joins TRBV20-1 to TRBJ2-5, with TRBD2 identical over 10 bases. The germline V gene has CDR1 DFQATT and CDR2 SNEGSKA (reference sequence). With 0 bases clipped from V and 5 bases from J, the junction kept 6 bases outside the gene matches. The CDR3 runs to 15 residues. The CDR3 nucleotides are TGCAGTGCTAGAGATTGGGCTAGCGGGGGCGAGACCCAGTACTTC. Residues: CSARDWASGGETQYF.

The DNA for the CDR3 is TGCAGTGCTAGAGATCTAGCGGGAGACACCTACGAGCAGTACTTC. Its protein product is CSARDLAGDTYEQYF. The chain recombines TRBV20-1 with TRBJ2-7, with 10 nucleotides matching TRBD2. CDR1 DFQATT and CDR2 SNEGSKA come from the germline V gene (reference sequence). V shed 0 bases, J shed 2 bases, and the junction held 4 bases outside the gene matches. The CDR3 totals 15 residues.

V gene TRBV15 combines with J gene TRBJ1-1; the D gene is possibly TRBD1 (6 bases). Germline V CDR1 and CDR2: LNHNV, YYDKDF (reference sequence). V lost 1 base and J 5 bases, leaving 8 bases between the germline ends. The CDR3 contains 13 residues. The CDR3 region has the DNA TGTGCCACCAGCAGAGCCACAGGGACTGAAGCTTTCTTT. Translated: CATSRATGTEAFF. Drawing the rest from reference TRBV15 and TRBJ1-1, the complete variable domain is DAMVIQNPRYQVTQFGKPVTLSCSQTLNHNVMYWYQQKSSQAPKLLFHYYDKDFNNEADTPDNFQSRRPNTSFCFLDIRSPGLGDTAMYLCATSRATGTEAFFGQGTRLTVV.

At least ten counts were recorded for this clonotype. The chain links TRBV7-8 to TRBJ2-3; TRBD2 is a possible D gene (5 bases). Germline V gives CDR1 SGHVS, CDR2 FQNEAQ. CDR3 length equals 18 residues. The V end lost 5 bases, the J end lost 0 bases, and 21 bases lay between the germline ends. This chain's CDR3 is CASSTDRGLAPSTDTQYF. In nucleotides, the CDR3 is TGTGCCAGCAGCACGGACCGCGGGTTAGCTCCTAGCACAGATACGCAGTATTTT.

This clonotype was counted many times. This CDR3 reads CASSTSSGSPNEQFF. The DNA of the CDR3 is TGTGCCAGCAGCACCTCAAGCGGGAGCCCAAATGAGCAGTTCTTC. The chain combines TRBV6-1 with TRBJ2-1; 8 positions agree with TRBD2. V lost 6 bases and J lost 7; bases outside the gene matches: 11. This CDR3 has 15 amino acids. Per the germline V gene, CDR1 is MNHNS and CDR2 is SASEGT.